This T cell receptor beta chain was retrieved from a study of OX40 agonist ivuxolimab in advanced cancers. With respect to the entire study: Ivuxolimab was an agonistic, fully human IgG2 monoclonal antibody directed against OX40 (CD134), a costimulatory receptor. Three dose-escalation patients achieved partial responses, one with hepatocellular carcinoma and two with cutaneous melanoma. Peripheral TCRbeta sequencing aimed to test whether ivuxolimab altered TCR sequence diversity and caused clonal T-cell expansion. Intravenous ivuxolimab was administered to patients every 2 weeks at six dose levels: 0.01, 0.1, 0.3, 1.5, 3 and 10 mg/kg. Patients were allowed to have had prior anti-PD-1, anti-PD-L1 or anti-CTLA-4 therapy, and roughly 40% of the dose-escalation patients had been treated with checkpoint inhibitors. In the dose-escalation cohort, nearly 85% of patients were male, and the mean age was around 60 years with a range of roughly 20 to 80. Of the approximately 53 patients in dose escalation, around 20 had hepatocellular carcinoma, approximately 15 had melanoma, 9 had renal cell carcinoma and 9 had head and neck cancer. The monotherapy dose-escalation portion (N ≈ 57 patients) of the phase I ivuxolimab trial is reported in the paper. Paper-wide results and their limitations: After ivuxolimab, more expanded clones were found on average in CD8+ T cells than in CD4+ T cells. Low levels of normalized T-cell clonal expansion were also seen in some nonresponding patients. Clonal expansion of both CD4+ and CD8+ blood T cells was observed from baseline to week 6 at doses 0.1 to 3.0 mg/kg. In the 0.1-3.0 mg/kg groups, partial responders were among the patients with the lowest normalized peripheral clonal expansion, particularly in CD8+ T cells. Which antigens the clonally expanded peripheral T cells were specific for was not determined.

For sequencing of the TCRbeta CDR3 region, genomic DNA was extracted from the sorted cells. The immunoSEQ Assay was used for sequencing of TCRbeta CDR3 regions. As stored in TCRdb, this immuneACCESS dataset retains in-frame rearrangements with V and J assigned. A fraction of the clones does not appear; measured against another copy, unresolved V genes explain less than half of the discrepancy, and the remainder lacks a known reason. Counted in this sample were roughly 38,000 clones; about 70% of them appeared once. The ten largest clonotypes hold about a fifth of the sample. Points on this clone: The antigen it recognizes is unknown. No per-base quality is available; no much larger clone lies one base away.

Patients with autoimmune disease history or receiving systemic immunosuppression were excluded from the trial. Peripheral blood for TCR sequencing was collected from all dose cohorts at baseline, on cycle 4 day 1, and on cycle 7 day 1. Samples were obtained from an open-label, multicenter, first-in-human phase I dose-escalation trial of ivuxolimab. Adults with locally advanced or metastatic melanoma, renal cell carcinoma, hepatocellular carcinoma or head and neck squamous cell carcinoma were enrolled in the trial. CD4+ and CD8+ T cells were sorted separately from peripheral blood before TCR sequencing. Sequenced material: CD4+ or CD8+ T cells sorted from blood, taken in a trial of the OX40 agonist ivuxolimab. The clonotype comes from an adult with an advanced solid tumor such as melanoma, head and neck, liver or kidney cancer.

The DNA sequence is as follows: TGTGCCAGCAGCTTAAGGACAGGGGGATCCGGAAACACCATATATTTT. This gives the protein CASSLRTGGSGNTIYF. Rearrangement joined TRBV7-2 to TRBJ1-3, and TRBD1 matches 10 of the central bases. As encoded in the germline V gene, CDR1 is SGHTA while CDR2 is FQGNSA. Counted from cysteine to phenylalanine, this CDR3 has 16 amino acids. This entry keeps only the CDR3 DNA: 48 bases, framed from base 1. V and J are trimmed by 2 bases and 4 bases, and the gene matches miss 5 bases of the junction.